This T cell receptor beta chain derives from a study of OX40 agonist ivuxolimab in advanced cancers. In the study overall: Therapy given before enrollment (anti-PD-1, anti-PD-L1 or anti-CTLA-4) was allowed, and around 40% had some.

The study's findings and limits: Expansion of clones was among the lowest in partial responders at 0.1-3.0 mg/kg.

As for this clone: Its target is unknown.

Trimming removed 0 bases from V and 6 bases from J; junction bases left unmatched: 2. CDR3 length: 15 amino acids. Per germline, CDR1 SGHKS and CDR2 YYEKEE (reference sequence). The method was immunoSEQ multiplex PCR; TCRdb's version includes in-frame clones alone and lacks a portion of them. The sample lists 40,000 to 60,000 clones, approximately 79% occurring once. The V gene is TRBV5-5, the J gene TRBJ2-2; TRBD1 aligns across 10 bases. The sequenced sample was CD4+ or CD8+ T cells sorted from blood, obtained in a trial of the OX40 agonist ivuxolimab. This receptor was obtained from an adult with an advanced solid tumor such as melanoma, head and neck, liver or kidney cancer. CDR3 nucleotide sequence: TGTGCCAGCAGCTTGGTTGGGACAGGGGCCGGGGAGCTGTTTTTT. Amino acid sequence: CASSLVGTGAGELFF.